Each of the 25 T cell receptor beta chains below was sequenced from the same sample in a study of blood T cell repertoires in COVID-19. Assay used: immunoSEQ multiplex PCR; TCRdb lists only in-frame clones, some missing. The table has about 300,000 clones, roughly 86% seen once; the top ten hold less than 3%. Specimen: PBMCs or T cells enriched from blood (not recorded which). The source is a woman between 45 and 60 years old who had been exposed to COVID-19.

The chain recombines TRBV6-6 with TRBJ1-2; 8 bases map to TRBD1. Germline-derived CDR1 and CDR2 are MNHNY and SVGAGI (reference sequence). The CDR3 length is 19 residues. Trimming cost V 5 bases and J 4 bases; bases outside gene matches: 21. CDR3 bases: TGTGCCAGCAGTCCGAGCCCCCCGAGCTTGACAGGGGCTTCCTATGGCTACACCTTC. Amino acid sequence: CASSPSPPSLTGASYGYTF.

V is TRBV5-1 and J is TRBJ1-1, with 9 bases fitting TRBD1. Germline V gene sequence: CDR1 SGHRS, CDR2 YFSETQ. The length of the CDR3 is 15 residues. V was clipped by 4 bases and J by 3 bases; unmatched bases: 7. Here the CDR3 DNA reads TGCGCCAGCAGCCCGGGACAGGGAGGGGACACTGAAGCTTTCTTT. The encoded protein is CASSPGQGGDTEAFF.

This sequence joins TRBV6-5 and TRBJ2-5, with 11 positions matching TRBD2. Trimming took 5 bases from V and 2 from J; bases not matched to a gene: 4. CDR1 is MNHEY and CDR2 is SVGAGI in the germline V gene. CDR3 length: 15 amino acids. The CDR3 region is CASSRGLAGQETQYF. The CDR3, as DNA: TGTGCCAGCAGTCGAGGACTAGCGGGTCAAGAGACCCAGTACTTC.

In this sample, this clone turned up a few times. The chain uses TRBV28 and TRBJ1-2; 9 nucleotides agree with TRBD1. Germline loops: CDR1 MDHEN, CDR2 SYDVKM. The ends lost 3 bases at V and 4 bases at J; junction bases unmatched: 9. The CDR3 is 16 residues long. The CDR3 loop is CASSFPPGQGVYGYTF. The CDR3 nucleotides are TGTGCCAGCAGTTTTCCTCCGGGACAGGGAGTCTATGGCTACACCTTC.

The rearrangement links TRBV28 to TRBJ1-5; weak D call: TRBD1 (6 bases). Trimming pared 3 bases from V and 0 bases from J, leaving 21 bases between. The germline gives CDR1 MDHEN, CDR2 SYDVKM. This CDR3 has 19 residues. Here the CDR3 reads CASSFLGRHDRNSNQPQHF. DNA of the CDR3: TGTGCCAGCAGTTTCCTCGGTCGGCACGACAGGAATAGCAATCAGCCCCAGCATTTT.

The chain links TRBV24-1 to TRBJ2-1, with 7 positions matching TRBD2. This CDR3 has 14 residues. The germline CDR1 and CDR2 sequences are KGHDR and SFDVKD. V lost 7 bases and J lost 7; bases outside the gene matches: 9. This CDR3 reads CATSPGGGWNEQFF. DNA of the CDR3: TGTGCCACCAGCCCCGGGGGAGGGTGGAATGAGCAGTTCTTC.

The genes are TRBV4-2 and TRBJ1-5, with 7 bases matching TRBD1. The germline gives CDR1 LGHNA, CDR2 YNFKEQ. V was pared by 4 bases and J by 2 bases, with 5 bases of the junction left unmatched. This CDR3 has 15 residues. As DNA, the CDR3 is TGTGCCAGCAGCCCCCAGGGGGTAGGCAATCAGCCCCAGCATTTT. Its protein product is CASSPQGVGNQPQHF.

The rearrangement uses TRBV27 and TRBJ2-7, with no clear D. The germline CDR1 and CDR2 sequences are MNHEY and SMNVEV (reference sequence). This CDR3 contains 12 residues. The V end lost 3 bases, the J end lost 4 bases, and 7 bases lay between the germline ends. The CDR3 reads CASSFSGYEQYF. The CDR3 DNA sequence: TGTGCCAGCAGTTTTTCGGGTTACGAGCAGTACTTC.

V is TRBV6-5 and J is TRBJ1-5, with TRBD1 as a possible D gene (6 bases). CDR1 is MNHEY and CDR2 is SVGAGI in the germline V gene. The CDR3 extends over 14 amino acids. Trimming cost V 6 bases and J 2 bases, with 11 bases left between them. In nucleotides, the CDR3 is TGTGCCAGCAGCCGGGACATAGGCAATCAGCCCCAGCATTTT. Its protein is CASSRDIGNQPQHF.

This clone was found once. CDR3 nucleotides: TGCGCCAGCAGCGGGTTGACAGGGGGAGTTTCCTACGAGCAGTACTTC. It is translated as CASSGLTGGVSYEQYF. The chain combines TRBV5-1 with TRBJ2-7, with 9 nucleotides matching TRBD1. Germline trimming cut 4 bases from V and 1 base from J; bases unmatched to any gene: 9. CDR3 length equals 16 residues. Germline V gene sequence: CDR1 SGHRS, CDR2 YFSETQ. The variable domain in full, completed from reference TRBV5-1 and TRBJ2-7, reads KAGVTQTPRYLIKTRGQQVTLSCSPISGHRSVSWYQQTPGQGLQFLFEYFSETQRNKGNFPGRFSGRQFSNSRSEMNVSTLELGDSALYLCASSGLTGGVSYEQYFGPGTRLTVT.

The V gene is TRBV5-1, the J gene TRBJ2-5; unclear D gene. This CDR3 comprises 14 residues. Trimming took off 2 bases at V and 2 bases at J, with 10 bases between the two ends. Germline loops: CDR1 SGHRS, CDR2 YFSETQ. The CDR3 DNA sequence: TGCGCCAGCAGCTTTCTCAGAGGACAAGAGACCCAGTACTTC. Translating gives CASSFLRGQETQYF.

This clone has just a few counts. The chain employs TRBV18 and TRBJ1-2; the D gene is possibly TRBD1 (5 bases). CDR1 is KGHSH, CDR2 LQKENI, per germline. The CDR3 has 16 residues. Trimming removed 3 bases at V and 6 bases at J, with 20 bases between. CDR3 sequence (DNA): TGTGCCAGCTCACCTCGCCCCGGGCCAGGGTTGGATGGCTACACCTTC. Translating it yields CASSPRPGPGLDGYTF.

The chain has TRBV9 and TRBJ2-3; D might be TRBD2 (6 bases). The V and J ends lost 1 base and 0 bases respectively, with 18 bases between them. The CDR3 has 18 amino acids. Germline loops: CDR1 SGDLS, CDR2 YYNGEE. In DNA, the CDR3 is TGTGCCAGCAGCGTAATCTCTAGCGTTAGGACTAGCACAGATACGCAGTATTTT. This gives the protein CASSVISSVRTSTDTQYF.

V and J are TRBV6-5 and TRBJ1-1, with 10 bases fitting TRBD1. The V gene end was trimmed by 5 bases and the J gene end by 2 bases; junction bases not matched to a gene: 5. CDR1 MNHEY and CDR2 SVGAGI come from the germline V gene. The CDR3 sequence is 15 residues long. DNA for the CDR3: TGTGCCAGCAGTCGGGACAGGGGTATTAACACTGAAGCTTTCTTT. The encoded protein is CASSRDRGINTEAFF.

The chain recombines TRBV7-9 with TRBJ2-5; 14 nucleotides line up with TRBD2. Germline trimming cut 5 bases from V and 2 bases from J; bases unmatched to any gene: 7. Germline V lookup: CDR1 SEHNR, CDR2 FQNEAQ (reference sequence). The CDR3 spans 17 residues. CDR3 nucleotide sequence: TGTGCCAGCAGCCGCGGACTAGCGGGGGGAATACAAGAGACCCAGTACTTC. Translated, it gives CASSRGLAGGIQETQYF.

CDR3 sequence: CAWSGPRQFSGANVLTF. Written as DNA, the CDR3 is TGTGCCTGGAGTGGCCCAAGACAGTTCTCTGGGGCCAACGTCCTGACTTTC. The chain links TRBV30 to TRBJ2-6, with D maybe TRBD1 (5 bases). The ends were cut back, 1 base at V and 0 bases at J, with 13 bases in the middle. The germline CDR1 and CDR2 sequences are GTSNPN and SVGIG (reference sequence). The CDR3 totals 17 residues.

This chain connects TRBV5-1 to TRBJ1-5; 8 nucleotides align to TRBD1. The V gene end was trimmed by 2 bases and the J gene end by 4 bases; junction bases not matched to a gene: 5. CDR1 SGHRS and CDR2 YFSETQ come from the germline V gene. This CDR3 is 15 amino acids long. CDR3 sequence reads: CASSLTGGSNQPQHF. DNA for the CDR3: TGCGCCAGCAGCTTAACAGGGGGGTCTAATCAGCCCCAGCATTTT.

V is TRBV28 and J is TRBJ1-5; no definite D call. The length of the CDR3 is 18 residues. Germline CDR1 MDHEN, CDR2 SYDVKM. Trimming stripped 2 bases from V and 0 bases from J, with 17 bases between. The CDR3 loop is CASSLELGGLYSNQPQHF. For the CDR3, the DNA is TGTGCCAGCAGTTTAGAGTTGGGAGGGCTATATAGCAATCAGCCCCAGCATTTT.

This clone was seen only once. The chain recombines TRBV2 with TRBJ1-4, with D perhaps TRBD1 (5 bases). Germline V gene data show CDR1 as SNHLY and CDR2 as FYNNEI. Trimming left V 3 bases short and J 7 bases short, with 12 bases between. The CDR3 covers 14 residues. Here the CDR3 reads CASSDQGWGEKLFF. The CDR3 bases are TGTGCCAGCAGTGATCAGGGCTGGGGTGAAAAACTGTTTTTT.

V usage is TRBV18 and J usage is TRBJ1-3; a weak D match, TRBD1 (5 bases). The CDR3 runs 17 residues. Trimming stripped 1 base from V and 2 bases from J, with 15 bases between. Looked up from germline, CDR1 is KGHSH and CDR2 is LQKENI. The CDR3 is CASSPRIEAGTGNTIYF. For the CDR3, the DNA is TGTGCCAGCTCACCACGCATCGAGGCAGGGACTGGAAACACCATATATTTT.

The CDR3 loop reads CASSPRQNPSGNTIYF. For the CDR3, the DNA is TGTGCCAGCTCACCACGGCAGAATCCCTCTGGAAACACCATATATTTT. The chain employs TRBV18 and TRBJ1-3; D is uncertain. Per the germline V gene, CDR1 is KGHSH and CDR2 is LQKENI. Trimming stripped 1 base from V and 0 bases from J, with 10 bases between. There are 16 residues in the CDR3. The full variable domain, completed using reference TRBV18 and TRBJ1-3, is NAGVMQNPRHLVRRRGQEARLRCSPMKGHSHVYWYRQLPEEGLKFMVYLQKENIIDESGMPKERFSAEFPKEGPSILRIQQVVRGDSAAYFCASSPRQNPSGNTIYFGEGSWLTVV.

The CDR3 sequence is CASSQDMGQPYGYTF. CDR3 DNA sequence: TGTGCCAGCAGCCAAGATATGGGACAGCCTTATGGCTACACCTTC. V usage is TRBV4-2 and J usage is TRBJ1-2, with 7 bases aligning to TRBD1. The germline CDR1 and CDR2 sequences are LGHNA and YNFKEQ. J gave up 5 bases and V 0 bases, and 6 bases lay outside the gene matches. This CDR3 region has 15 residues.

CDR3 loop: CASSQDPVSYEQYF. The CDR3 nucleotides are TGTGCCAGCAGCCAAGATCCCGTATCCTACGAGCAGTACTTC. The gene calls are TRBV3-1 (or the pseudogene TRBV3-2) and TRBJ2-7; D is undetermined. The germline CDR1 and CDR2 sequences are LGHDT and YNNKEL (reference sequence). The CDR3 spans 14 residues. With 0 bases removed from V and 1 base from J, the gap between germline ends came to 7 bases.

This sequence joins TRBV7-2 and TRBJ2-5; weak D call: TRBD2 (5 bases). CDR3 size: 14 residues. Germline V gene lookup returns CDR1 SGHTA and CDR2 FQGNSA. With 3 bases removed from V and 5 bases from J, the gap between germline ends came to 13 bases. The CDR3 coding sequence is TGTGCCAGCAGCTTTTCTAGCATCGGGGAGACCCAGTACTTC. It encodes CASSFSSIGETQYF.

The chain combines TRBV5-1 with TRBJ1-2; D perhaps matches TRBD1 (6 bases). The CDR3 runs to 14 residues. Looked up from germline, CDR1 is SGHRS and CDR2 is YFSETQ. Trimming took off 0 bases at V and 7 bases at J, with 13 bases between the two ends. This chain's CDR3 is CASSLGQERVGYTF. CDR3 nucleotides: TGCGCCAGCAGCTTGGGACAGGAGCGAGTTGGCTACACCTTC. Full variable domain (remainder filled in from reference TRBV5-1 and TRBJ1-2): KAGVTQTPRYLIKTRGQQVTLSCSPISGHRSVSWYQQTPGQGLQFLFEYFSETQRNKGNFPGRFSGRQFSNSRSEMNVSTLELGDSALYLCASSLGQERVGYTFGSGTRLTVV.